Below, 27 T cell receptor beta chains from the same sample are listed, as sequenced in a study of Ad26.COV2.S vaccination and SARS-CoV-2 variants (dated by TCRdb to the early 2020s). Libraries were constructed by the immunoSEQ multiplex PCR assay. As stored in TCRdb, this immuneACCESS dataset retains in-frame rearrangements with V and J assigned. A fraction of the clones does not appear; measured against another copy, unresolved V genes explain less than half of the discrepancy, and the remainder lacks a known reason. The table for this sample lists around 400,000 clones; approximately 91% of them were counted only once. The ten top clones hold under 2% of the sample. This specimen's treatment or condition label, per the study, means: roughly 19 received Ad26.COV2.S at low or high dose, single or two shots; 5 received placebo; per-sample allocation not given. Repertoires of vaccine and placebo recipients were sequenced from samples taken on day 63 after the first injection.

This sample comprised peripheral blood, obtained in a trial of Ad26.COV2.S vaccine versus placebo. All receptors derive from a person between 18 and 65 years old who received the Ad26.COV2.S COVID-19 vaccine or a placebo.

This clone was counted ten times or more. V gene TRBV24-1 combines with J gene TRBJ2-1, with TRBD1 matching 12 bases. CDR1 KGHDR and CDR2 SFDVKD come from the germline V gene. J lost 8 bases, V lost 9 bases, and 4 bases had no gene match. The CDR3 has 13 amino acids. The CDR3 protein is CATEGQGAYEQFF. The CDR3 region has the DNA TGTGCCACCGAGGGACAGGGGGCGTATGAGCAGTTCTTC.

V usage is TRBV27 and J usage is TRBJ2-1, with D unresolved. Germline V gene data show CDR1 as MNHEY and CDR2 as SMNVEV (reference sequence). Between the trimmed V and J ends, which lost 2 bases and 0 bases, there was a span of 8 bases. There are 15 residues in the CDR3. The CDR3 loop reads CASSLKRSSYNEQFF. Written as DNA, the CDR3 is TGTGCCAGCAGTTTAAAGCGAAGCTCCTACAATGAGCAGTTCTTC.

V gene TRBV28 combines with J gene TRBJ1-6; D may be TRBD1 (6 bases). V lost 8 bases and J lost 9, with 20 bases in between. The CDR3 sequence is 15 residues long. Germline V gives CDR1 MDHEN, CDR2 SYDVKM. CDR3 DNA sequence: TGTGCCAGCGGCCGAGAGGGGGGGCGGCGTTCACCCCTCCACTTT. It yields the protein CASGREGGRRSPLHF.

J is TRBJ1-5 and V is TRBV6-6, with TRBD1 as a possible D gene (5 bases). The germline CDR1 and CDR2 sequences are MNHNY and SVGAGI (reference sequence). V was clipped by 2 bases and J by 1 base, with 12 bases between them. The CDR3 has 16 residues. CDR3 coding DNA: TGTGCCAGCAGTTACGCAAGACAGTCAAGCAATCAGCCCCAGCATTTT. Its protein product is CASSYARQSSNQPQHF.

The CDR3 DNA reads TGTGCCAGCAGCCTTAGCGGGAGGCGCCGGATGATTTACAATGAGCAGTTCTTC. Translation gives CASSLSGRRRMIYNEQFF. This rearrangement joins TRBV11-2 to TRBJ2-1; TRBD2 agrees at 10 bases. This CDR3 is built from 18 residues. V shed 5 bases and J 4 bases; nucleotides not matched to a gene: 14. The V gene's germline CDR1 is SGHAT and CDR2 FQNNGV.

This clone showed up just a few times. This sequence joins TRBV10-1 and TRBJ1-5, with 7 bases aligning to TRBD1. This CDR3 region has 16 residues. Germline assignment: CDR1 WNHNN and CDR2 SYGVQD (reference sequence). The junction had 11 bases not matched to a gene; V was cut back by 7 bases and J by 2 bases. The chain's CDR3 is CASIRQGEVCNQPQHF. Here the CDR3 DNA reads TGCGCCAGCATAAGACAGGGAGAGGTTTGCAATCAGCCCCAGCATTTT.

CDR3: CASSYRDEGTEAFF. In DNA form, the CDR3 reads TGCGCCAGCAGCTACCGGGATGAGGGCACTGAAGCTTTCTTT. This chain uses TRBV5-1 with TRBJ1-1; D gene uncertain. Germline CDR1 reads SGHRS; CDR2 reads YFSETQ. This CDR3 region has 14 residues. V shed 3 bases and J shed 4 bases, with 13 bases lying between them.

V and J are TRBV6-1 and TRBJ1-2; possibly TRBD1 for D (5 bases). The CDR3 extends over 14 amino acids. Trimming took 0 bases from V and 4 from J, leaving 9 bases between them. The V gene's germline CDR1 is MNHNS and CDR2 SASEGT. DNA for the CDR3: TGTGCCAGCAGTGAAGCGGGAGGGGTCTATGGCTACACCTTC. This gives the protein CASSEAGGVYGYTF.

The V gene is TRBV28, the J gene TRBJ1-5; the D gene is possibly TRBD1 (6 bases). With 7 bases removed from V and 5 bases from J, the gap between germline ends came to 18 bases. Looked up from germline, CDR1 is MDHEN and CDR2 is SYDVKM. The CDR3 is 15 residues long. The CDR3 here is CASNNRVGLHQPQHF. The DNA of the CDR3 is TGTGCCAGCAACAACAGGGTAGGCCTTCATCAGCCCCAGCATTTT.

The rearrangement joins TRBV4-1 to TRBJ2-7; no definite D call. Germline CDR1 reads MGHRA; CDR2 reads YSYEKL. This CDR3 contains 15 residues. V lost 6 bases and J 0 bases, leaving 15 bases between the germline ends. The CDR3 spells CASSPTTSNSYEQYF. CDR3 DNA: TGCGCCAGCAGTCCGACAACCTCAAACTCCTACGAGCAGTACTTC.

CDR3 DNA sequence: TGTGCCAGCAGCGTAGCCAGCGGACAGGGGATCAATGAGCAGTTCTTC. Translating gives CASSVASGQGINEQFF. The gene calls are TRBV9 and TRBJ2-1; 9 bases agree with TRBD1. Trimming took 0 bases from V and 6 from J; bases not matched to a gene: 7. Germline V CDR1 and CDR2: SGDLS, YYNGEE. This CDR3 is 16 amino acids long.

This clone has only a few counts. This chain connects TRBV30 to TRBJ1-2, with no clear D. V was trimmed by 2 bases and J by 7 bases, leaving 14 bases between them. The V gene's germline CDR1 is GTSNPN and CDR2 SVGIG (reference sequence). The CDR3 is made up of 13 amino acids. The CDR3 spells CAWSPEQFSGYTF. The CDR3 nucleotides are TGTGCCTGGAGTCCGGAACAGTTCTCTGGCTACACCTTC.

This clone was observed a handful of times. The rearrangement joins TRBV7-3 to TRBJ2-7, with TRBD1 matching over 8 bases. The V segment lost 3 bases and the J segment 3 bases; nucleotides outside the gene matches: 4. Germline CDR1 is SGHTA and CDR2 is FQGTGA. CDR3 size: 14 residues. CDR3 sequence: CASSFDRGNYEQYF. CDR3 DNA: TGTGCCAGCAGCTTTGACAGGGGCAACTACGAGCAGTACTTC.

The rearrangement links TRBV24-1 to TRBJ2-1, with 7 bases identical to TRBD1. The trim removed 5 bases at V and 5 bases at J, leaving 2 bases unmatched. Germline CDR1 is KGHDR and CDR2 is SFDVKD. The CDR3 has 13 residues. The CDR3 DNA follows: TGTGCCACCAGTGCCACAGGGGACAATGAGCAGTTCTTC. This gives the protein CATSATGDNEQFF.

This chain connects TRBV19 to TRBJ1-5; TRBD1 is a possible D gene (5 bases). Trimming shortened V by 4 bases and J by 4 bases, and 14 bases separated the two germline ends. The CDR3 is 15 residues long. Germline V gives CDR1 LNHDA, CDR2 SQIVND (reference sequence). Written as DNA, the CDR3 is TGTGCCAGTAGTACCTCCCCGGGGGGTAATCAGCCCCAGCATTTT. This codes for CASSTSPGGNQPQHF.

The genes are TRBV10-3 and TRBJ2-3; 14 bases are shared with TRBD2. This CDR3 spans 16 amino acids. Germline trimming cut 6 bases from V and 1 base from J; bases unmatched to any gene: 3. Germline assignment: CDR1 ENHRY and CDR2 SYGVKD. Here the CDR3 DNA reads TGTGCCATCAGGGGACTAGCGGGAGTGCGCACAGATACGCAGTATTTT. This translates into CAIRGLAGVRTDTQYF.

This clone is deemed medium-sized. J is TRBJ1-2 and V is TRBV25-1, with unresolved D. V was trimmed by 5 bases and J by 8 bases, leaving 15 bases between them. Germline assignment: CDR1 MGHDK and CDR2 SYGVNS. The CDR3 is 13 residues long. The CDR3 region is CASSPIGSGGYTF. In DNA, the CDR3 is TGTGCCAGCAGTCCAATCGGGTCGGGCGGCTACACCTTC.

The chain links TRBV27 to TRBJ2-5; the D gene is possibly TRBD1 (5 bases). In germline, CDR1 is MNHEY, CDR2 SMNVEV (reference sequence). Trimming took 5 bases from V and 0 from J, leaving 10 bases between them. The CDR3 extends over 14 amino acids. The CDR3 protein is CASSPRTNQETQYF. CDR3 bases: TGTGCCAGCAGTCCACGGACAAACCAAGAGACCCAGTACTTC.

The table lists this clone with a count of one. Other DNA sequences of this sample code for an identical CDR3. The V gene is TRBV5-1, the J gene TRBJ2-1; TRBD2 matches at 12 bases. Germline V gene lookup returns CDR1 SGHRS and CDR2 YFSETQ. With V trimmed by 3 bases and J by 5 bases, 3 bases remained unmatched. The CDR3 loop spans 15 amino acids. CDR3 bases: TGCGCCAGCAGCTCGGGACTAGCGGGTAACAATGAGCAGTTCTTC. Protein product: CASSSGLAGNNEQFF.

The J gene is TRBJ2-3, the V gene TRBV7-9; D not resolved. Trimming removed 1 base from V and 3 bases from J, with 5 bases in between. Germline V gene lookup returns CDR1 SEHNR and CDR2 FQNEAQ (reference sequence). The CDR3 extends over 13 amino acids. This CDR3 is CASSLGPTDTQYF. The CDR3 region has the DNA TGTGCCAGCAGCTTAGGTCCTACAGATACGCAGTATTTT.

This clone has a handful of counts. The chain links TRBV28 to TRBJ1-2, with D unresolved. Germline CDR1 is MDHEN and CDR2 is SYDVKM. Trimming left V 7 bases short and J 2 bases short, with 23 bases between. The CDR3 sequence is 17 residues long. The CDR3 coding sequence is TGTGCCAGCATCAACCTGGGTGCGGCCACATTAAACTATGGCTACACCTTC. It is translated as CASINLGAATLNYGYTF.

The chain uses TRBV30 and TRBJ1-4, with a tentative D call TRBD1 (6 bases). The ends were cut back, 8 bases at V and 8 bases at J, with 21 bases in the middle. In germline, CDR1 is GTSNPN, CDR2 SVGIG (reference sequence). The CDR3 runs to 14 residues. The CDR3 loop reads CALDDRLGGEKLFF. Here the CDR3 DNA reads TGTGCCCTGGACGACAGGTTGGGTGGGGAAAAACTGTTTTTT.

About this clone itself: The sample contains more than one DNA sequence encoding this CDR3. The chain has TRBV18 and TRBJ1-1; the D is unclear. Trimming took 5 bases from V and 2 from J, leaving 9 bases between them. Germline-derived CDR1 and CDR2 are KGHSH and LQKENI. The CDR3 runs 13 residues. In DNA, the CDR3 is TGTGCCAGCTCAAGGAAACCTAACACTGAAGCTTTCTTT. Residues: CASSRKPNTEAFF.

This chain links TRBV4-1 with TRBJ1-2, with a weak D call TRBD1 (6 bases). V was cut by 1 base and J by 1 base, with 13 bases left in between. Germline V gene sequence: CDR1 MGHRA, CDR2 YSYEKL. The CDR3 is 16 residues long. As DNA, the CDR3 is TGCGCCAGCAGCCAAGGGGGACAACTGGTTAACTATGGCTACACCTTC. Its protein is CASSQGGQLVNYGYTF.

V gene TRBV28 combines with J gene TRBJ2-1; 10 bases agree with TRBD1. Unmatched junction bases numbered 5, after V lost 4 bases and J lost 5 bases. Germline CDR1 is MDHEN and CDR2 is SYDVKM. CDR3 length equals 15 residues. The CDR3 DNA reads as TGTGCCAGCAGTTCCCCAGGGACAGGGGACAATGAGCAGTTCTTC. Translated: CASSSPGTGDNEQFF.

The chain recombines TRBV7-2 with TRBJ1-1, with D uncertain. CDR3 length: 15 residues. Trimming shortened V by 0 bases and J by 1 base, and 9 bases separated the two germline ends. Per the germline V gene, CDR1 is SGHTA and CDR2 is FQGNSA. The CDR3 reads CASSLAAAPNTEAFF. For the CDR3, the DNA is TGTGCCAGCAGCTTAGCGGCGGCGCCGAACACTGAAGCTTTCTTT. The whole variable domain, remainder taken from reference TRBV7-2 and TRBJ1-1, is GAGVSQSPSNKVTEKGKDVELRCDPISGHTALYWYRQSLGQGLEFLIYFQGNSAPDKSGLPSDRFSAERTGGSVSTLTIQRTQQEDSAVYLCASSLAAAPNTEAFFGQGTRLTVV.

The chain combines TRBV6-5 with TRBJ2-5; D unresolved. Germline V gene sequence: CDR1 MNHEY, CDR2 SVGAGI. The V end lost 2 bases, the J end lost 3 bases, and 10 bases lay between the germline ends. This CDR3 contains 14 residues. The CDR3: CASSYGPLKETQYF. Here the CDR3 DNA reads TGTGCCAGCAGTTACGGCCCCTTGAAAGAGACCCAGTACTTC.